One sample yielded the 16 T cell receptor beta chains listed below, sequenced in a study of T cells in Graves' hyperthyroidism and ophthalmopathy. The TCR beta CDR3 regions underwent amplification using RNA transcripts as the source. First-round RT-PCR with HTBI primers amplified the TCR CDR3 region. Via MiXCR, TCRdb re-called the multiplex PCR reads, giving one row per CDR3 protein. Here the sample spans about 520,000 distinct CDR3 sequences, roughly 25% being singletons. Source material: blood. Receptors were obtained from a woman aged 30 to 39 with Graves' ophthalmopathy.

This chain joins TRBV6-5 and TRBJ1-2, with a weak D call TRBD1 (5 bases). This CDR3 is 15 amino acids long. Germline lookup yields CDR1 MNHEY and CDR2 SVGAGI. Trimming took off 4 bases at V and 6 bases at J, with 18 bases between the two ends. The CDR3 DNA sequence: TGTGCCAGCAGTTCCCTCTTGAGGGGCGCGGATGGCTACACCTTC. It codes for CASSSLLRGADGYTF.

This clonotype appeared a few times. The chain employs TRBV4-2 and TRBJ1-4, with D hard to call. In germline, CDR1 is LGHNA, CDR2 YNFKEQ. There are 15 residues in the CDR3. The ends were cut back, 0 bases at V and 4 bases at J, with 9 bases in the middle. CDR3 DNA: TGTGCCAGCAGCCAAGATGCGTCGCATAATGAAAAACTGTTTTTT. It specifies CASSQDASHNEKLFF.

The J gene is TRBJ2-7, the V gene TRBV15; D might be TRBD2 (6 bases). Germline assignment: CDR1 LNHNV and CDR2 YYDKDF (reference sequence). V was cut by 0 bases and J by 3 bases, with 12 bases left in between. The CDR3 loop spans 15 amino acids. DNA for the CDR3: TGTGCCACCAGCAGAGATTTCGCGCGGGGCTACGAGCAGTACTTC. Translation gives CATSRDFARGYEQYF.

This clonotype came up many times. V and J are TRBV7-2 and TRBJ1-1; possible D gene TRBD1, 6 bases. The CDR3 is made up of 11 amino acids. Trimming removed 5 bases at V and 7 bases at J, with 8 bases between. CDR1 and CDR2 from the germline V gene are SGHTA and FQGNSA. For the CDR3, the DNA is TGTGCCAGCAGCGGACAGATTGAAGCTTTCTTT. This gives the protein CASSGQIEAFF.

In its sample, this clonotype was seen many times. The genes are TRBV20-1 and TRBJ2-5; 8 bases are a match to TRBD2. This CDR3 has 15 residues. The V segment lost 0 bases and the J segment 1 base; nucleotides outside the gene matches: 4. Per the germline V gene, CDR1 is DFQATT and CDR2 is SNEGSKA (reference sequence). CDR3 protein: CSAREGGGFQETQYF. DNA for the CDR3: TGCAGTGCTAGAGAGGGCGGGGGGTTCCAAGAGACCCAGTACTTC.

In its sample, this clonotype was seen many times. The gene calls are TRBV12-3 or TRBV12-4 and TRBJ1-2; no clear D. V lost 5 bases, J lost 8 bases, and 15 bases lay in between. This CDR3 comprises 13 residues. CDR3 DNA: TGTGCCAGCAGTAAGGGCCGCGCGGGGGGCTACACCTTC. Its translation is CASSKGRAGGYTF.

In regard to this clonotype: A read error may be the cause here, since a much bigger clone is one base away. V gene TRBV12-3 or TRBV12-4 combines with J gene TRBJ2-1; no definite D call. There are 14 residues in the CDR3. CDR3 in DNA: TGTGCCAGCAGTTCTCCCTACAATTACAATGAGAAGTTCTTC. This sequence encodes CASSSPYNYNEKFF.

CDR3 DNA: TGTGCCAGCAGTCTTCGGACTAGCGGGAGTCTCTCCTACGAGCAGTACTTC. This translates into CASSLRTSGSLSYEQYF. V usage is TRBV12-3 or TRBV12-4 and J usage is TRBJ2-7, with 13 bases that match TRBD2. This CDR3 is built from 17 residues. The J segment lost 0 bases and the V segment lost 5 bases, leaving 7 bases of the junction unmatched.

This clonotype was observed a few times. As DNA, the CDR3 is TGTGCCACCTGGGAATACGAGCAGTACTTC. Translation gives CATWEYEQYF. The V call is TRBV2, the J call TRBJ2-7, with D unclear. The germline V and J ends were trimmed by 10 bases and 4 bases, with 8 bases remaining between them. The CDR3 has 10 residues. In germline, CDR1 is SNHLY, CDR2 FYNNEI.

This clonotype came up many times. The gene calls are TRBV12-3 or TRBV12-4 and TRBJ2-7; D uncertain. The germline V and J ends were trimmed by 5 bases and 2 bases, with 13 bases remaining between them. The CDR3 is 14 amino acids. CDR3 DNA: TGTGCCAGCAGTCGAACCGAGAGCCCCTACGAGCAGTACTTC. Residues: CASSRTESPYEQYF.

This clonotype was seen ten or more times. The chain recombines TRBV6-1 with TRBJ2-7; D remains unclear. The CDR3 consists of 12 residues. V was clipped by 3 bases and J by 5 bases, with 8 bases between them. Germline V CDR1 and CDR2: MNHNS, SASEGT. The CDR3: CASSEIGDEQYF. CDR3 in DNA: TGTGCCAGCAGTGAGATCGGCGACGAGCAGTACTTC.

This clonotype has a count of ten or more. Sequence at one end of the junction differs from germline and may be a read error. In DNA, the CDR3 is TGTGCCGGCAGCTTAGGGACCGGGACAGGGTCCTACGAGCAGTACTTC. Translation: CAGSLGTGTGSYEQYF. The V and J genes are TRBV11-2 and TRBJ2-7; 9 positions agree with TRBD1. Germline CDR1 reads SGHAT; CDR2 reads FQNNGV. This CDR3 comprises 16 residues.

Ten or more counts support this clonotype. The chain recombines TRBV28 with TRBJ2-5; 9 nucleotides match TRBD1. This CDR3 is built from 16 residues. Unmatched junction bases numbered 11, after V lost 5 bases and J lost 4 bases. In germline, CDR1 is MDHEN, CDR2 SYDVKM. The chain's CDR3 is CASSGRGQGRRETQYF. CDR3 in DNA: TGTGCCAGCAGTGGCAGGGGACAGGGTAGGAGAGAGACCCAGTACTTC.

This clonotype was observed a few times. The chain employs TRBV20-1 and TRBJ2-4; 7 positions agree with TRBD1. V dropped 5 bases and J dropped 7; count of bases not matched to a gene: 11. Germline assignment: CDR1 DFQATT and CDR2 SNEGSKA (reference sequence). The CDR3 runs 14 residues. In nucleotides, the CDR3 is TGCAGTGCTGACAGGGACCCGAGCCGGAACATTCAGTACTTC. This gives the protein CSADRDPSRNIQYF.

CDR3 sequence reads: CASSYSTSGSQTQYF. The CDR3 DNA reads as TGTGCCAGCAGTTACTCGACTAGCGGGAGCCAGACCCAGTACTTC. The chain combines TRBV6-5 with TRBJ2-5; 12 nucleotides line up with TRBD2. Trimming took 0 bases from V and 6 from J; bases not matched to a gene: 2. Germline CDR1 reads MNHEY; CDR2 reads SVGAGI. This CDR3 region has 15 residues.

The J gene is TRBJ1-1, the V gene TRBV7-9; D unresolved. CDR1 SEHNR and CDR2 FQNEAQ come from the germline V gene (reference sequence). Trimming took off 5 bases at V and 6 bases at J, with 13 bases between the two ends. The CDR3 loop spans 13 amino acids. CDR3 sequence (DNA): TGTGCCAGCAGCGGGTGGGAGTTGGCTGAAGCTTTCTTT. Translating gives CASSGWELAEAFF.